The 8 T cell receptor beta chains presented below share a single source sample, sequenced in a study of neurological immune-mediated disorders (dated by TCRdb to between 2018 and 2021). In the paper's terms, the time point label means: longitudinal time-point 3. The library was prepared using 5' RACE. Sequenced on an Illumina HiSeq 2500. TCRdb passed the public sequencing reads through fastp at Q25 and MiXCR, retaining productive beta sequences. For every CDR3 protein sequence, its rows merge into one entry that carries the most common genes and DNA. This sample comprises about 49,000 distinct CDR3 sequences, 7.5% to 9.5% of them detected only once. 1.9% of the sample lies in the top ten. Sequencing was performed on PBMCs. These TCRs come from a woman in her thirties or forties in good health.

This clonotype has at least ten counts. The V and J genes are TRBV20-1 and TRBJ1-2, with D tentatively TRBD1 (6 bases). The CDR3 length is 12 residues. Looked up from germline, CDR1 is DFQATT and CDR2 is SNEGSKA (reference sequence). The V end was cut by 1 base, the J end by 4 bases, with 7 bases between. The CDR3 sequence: CSARGQVYGYTF. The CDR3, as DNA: TGCAGTGCTAGAGGACAGGTCTATGGCTACACCTTC.

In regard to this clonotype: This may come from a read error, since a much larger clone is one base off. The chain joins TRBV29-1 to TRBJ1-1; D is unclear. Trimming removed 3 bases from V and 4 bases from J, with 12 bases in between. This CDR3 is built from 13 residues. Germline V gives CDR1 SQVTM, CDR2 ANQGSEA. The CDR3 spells CSVDFRWGTEAFF. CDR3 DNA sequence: TGCAGCGTTGATTTCAGGTGGGGCACTGAAGCTTTCTTT.

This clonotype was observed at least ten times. CDR3 in DNA: TGTGCCAGCAGCCTGGACAGGTGGGACGGGAGCTACACCTTC. Translated, it gives CASSLDRWDGSYTF. This sequence joins TRBV2 and TRBJ1-2; TRBD1 matches 7 bases. The trim removed 6 bases at V and 9 bases at J, leaving 13 bases unmatched. From germline, CDR1 is SNHLY and CDR2 FYNNEI. CDR3 length: 14 amino acids.

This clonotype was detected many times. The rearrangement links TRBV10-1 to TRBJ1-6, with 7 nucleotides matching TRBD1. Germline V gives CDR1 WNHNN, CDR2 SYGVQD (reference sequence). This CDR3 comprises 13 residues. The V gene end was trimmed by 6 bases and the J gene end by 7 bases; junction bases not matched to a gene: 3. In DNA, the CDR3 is TGCGCCAGCAGGCGGGACAGCAATTCACCCCTCCACTTT. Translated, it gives CASRRDSNSPLHF.

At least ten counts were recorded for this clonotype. The CDR3 sequence: CASSVEGQGQPQHF. The CDR3 bases are TGTGCCAGCAGCGTAGAGGGACAGGGTCAGCCCCAGCATTTT. The chain couples TRBV9 to TRBJ1-5; 9 bases match TRBD1. V dropped 0 bases and J dropped 6; count of bases not matched to a gene: 1. There are 14 residues in the CDR3. The germline gives CDR1 SGDLS, CDR2 YYNGEE.

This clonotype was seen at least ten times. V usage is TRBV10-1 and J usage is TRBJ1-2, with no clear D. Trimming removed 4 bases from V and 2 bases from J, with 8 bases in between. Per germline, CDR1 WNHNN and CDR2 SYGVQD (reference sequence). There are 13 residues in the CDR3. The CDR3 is CASSAGQNYGYTF. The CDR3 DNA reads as TGCGCCAGCAGTGCCGGCCAAAACTATGGCTACACCTTC.

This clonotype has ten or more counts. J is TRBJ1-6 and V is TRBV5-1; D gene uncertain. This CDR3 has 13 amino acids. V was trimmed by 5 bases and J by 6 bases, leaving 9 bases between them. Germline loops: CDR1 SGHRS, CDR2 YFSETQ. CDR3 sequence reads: CASRTEINSPLHF. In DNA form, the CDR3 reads TGCGCCAGCAGGACCGAGATTAATTCACCCCTCCACTTT.

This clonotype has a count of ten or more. This CDR3 is CASRYGTGGYTF. The CDR3 coding sequence is TGTGCCAGCAGATATGGGACAGGGGGCTACACCTTC. V is TRBV12-3 or TRBV12-4 and J is TRBJ1-2, with TRBD1 matching 9 bases. The CDR3 sequence is 12 residues long. The ends lost 6 bases at V and 8 bases at J; junction bases unmatched: 4.